This TCR beta chain was profiled in a study of cytomegalovirus exposure and HLA in healthy donors. Germline trimming cut 3 bases from V and 6 bases from J; bases unmatched to any gene: 6. From germline, CDR1 is GTSNPN and CDR2 SVGIG (reference sequence). The CDR3 extends over 13 amino acids. PCR was performed using 60 Vbeta and 13 Jbeta primers. Data came from immunoSEQ multiplex PCR; TCRdb stores just in-frame clones and leaves some out. The profile shows a few hundred thousand clones, 77% of them singletons. The clonotype was recovered from a woman in her fifties or sixties in good health and CMV-seropositive. The sample was PBMCs. The rearrangement uses TRBV30 and TRBJ2-5; TRBD2 aligns across 8 bases. CDR3 sequence: CAWRAGAGQTQYF. CDR3 DNA: TGTGCCTGGAGAGCGGGAGCAGGACAGACCCAGTACTTC. Using reference TRBV30 and TRBJ2-5 for the parts outside the CDR3, the full variable domain is SQTIHQWPATLVQPVGSPLSLECTVEGTSNPNLYWYRQAAGRGLQLLFYSVGIGQISSEVPQNLSASRPQDRQFILSSKKLLLSDSGFYLCAWRAGAGQTQYFGPGTRLLVL.